This entry lists 2 T cell receptor beta chains sequenced from one sample in a study of blood T cells in healthy people across ages. The use of a sample-barcoded 5' primer and a J-beta primer mix characterized a second PCR of about 7 to 12 cycles. TCRdb ran MiXCR on the 5' RACE reads and lists one entry per CDR3 protein. Among roughly 1.5 million distinct CDR3 sequences, approximately 42% were seen once, and the ten largest hold approximately 4%. Sequencing used blood. Receptors originate from a woman between 18 and 29 years old in good health.

The chain is built from TRBV28 and TRBJ2-5, with TRBD1 matching over 7 bases. The J call is doubtful: the DNA matches TRBJ2-7 better. The germline CDR1 and CDR2 sequences are MDHEN and SYDVKM. The CDR3 consists of 16 residues. The CDR3, as DNA: TGTGCCAGCAGTCGTCGACAGGGCCTCCTCTCCTACGAGCAGTACTTC. Translated: CASSRRQGLLSYEQYF.

This rearrangement joins TRBV20-1 to TRBJ2-3; D is possibly TRBD1 (6 bases). The V gene's germline CDR1 is DFQATT and CDR2 SNEGSKA (reference sequence). The V end was cut by 0 bases, the J end by 2 bases, with 9 bases between. The CDR3 totals 14 residues. The CDR3: CSARDPGATDTQYF. In DNA form, the CDR3 reads TGCAGTGCTAGAGATCCAGGGGCCACAGATACGCAGTATTTT.